These 3 T cell receptor beta chains share one sample of origin, sequenced in a study of CXCR3-negative and CXCR3-positive naive CD8 T cells. Preparation of TRB cDNA libraries relied on 5' RACE carrying UMI labels. With the 5' RACE reads reprocessed, TCRdb shows one record per CDR3 protein and no DNA. This sample's table reports some 130,000 distinct CDR3 sequences. The sequencing input was naive CXCR3- CD8+ T cells from blood. As to subset: CD45RO-CCR7+CD27+CD95- naive CD8+ T cells lacking CXCR3 (TNR3-). The origin of the receptors is a human donor in good health. Some clones in this sample may be carry-over from other donors' samples.

The gene calls are TRBV13 and TRBJ2-7. Germline assignment: CDR1 PRHDT and CDR2 FYEKMQ (reference sequence). This CDR3 region has 17 residues. This CDR3 is CASSLGYLAGVTYEQYF.

This CDR3 reads CASSYEVGNSYEQYF. J is TRBJ2-7 and V is TRBV28. Germline V gives CDR1 MDHEN, CDR2 SYDVKM. The CDR3 has 15 residues.

The rearrangement uses TRBV29-1 and TRBJ2-5; TCRdb's D call of TRBD1 is untestable without DNA. Germline V CDR1 and CDR2: SQVTM, ANQGSEA. The CDR3 loop spans 15 amino acids. The CDR3 sequence is CSVEDRAGGGETQYF.